This T cell receptor beta chain appears in the sequencing data of a study of blood T cell repertoires in COVID-19. Per the original methods: From reference gene primer amplification, estimates of nucleated cell counts were derived. The protocol was immunoSEQ multiplex PCR, while the TCRdb copy is restricted to in-frame clones and leaves out a portion. V and J calls plus clone size are reproduced from that table; the DNA served to infer D and trimming. The sample lists about 99,000 clones, about 88% occurring once. In this sample, this clone turned up a few times. V lost 3 bases to trimming and J lost 5 bases; unmatched junction nucleotides: 9. The CDR3 is 16 residues long. The germline gives CDR1 SGHTA, CDR2 FQGTGA.

Sequenced: peripheral blood. V usage is TRBV7-3 and J usage is TRBJ2-7; 11 positions agree with TRBD1. This clonotype was obtained from a human donor in a cohort sampled during active COVID-19. The CDR3 protein is CASSFNPGQGADEQYF. The CDR3 DNA follows: TGTGCCAGCAGCTTCAACCCCGGACAGGGGGCCGACGAGCAGTACTTC.